The 31 T cell receptor beta chains below were found in one sample sequenced in a study of molecular identifiers for immune sequencing clone quantification. TCRdb re-derived calls from the PCR reads in MiXCR, one entry per CDR3 protein. The sample has 7,500 to 10,000 distinct CDR3 sequences; roughly a fifth are singletons. Sequencing input: naive CD8+ T cells from blood, with Jurkat cell RNA spiked in. As to subset: FACS-sorted CD8+CD4-CCR7+CD45RA+ naive T cells. These receptors all come from a human donor in good health. Some libraries in this study had Jurkat cell RNA spiked in.

This clonotype was observed at least ten times. This sequence joins TRBV27 and TRBJ1-2; no clear D gene. V lost 6 bases and J 4 bases, leaving 12 bases between the germline ends. The length of the CDR3 is 13 residues. Germline CDR1 MNHEY, CDR2 SMNVEV (reference sequence). The CDR3 here is CASSPVYGYGYTF. The DNA of the CDR3 is TGTGCCAGCAGCCCTGTATATGGCTATGGCTACACCTTC.

This clonotype was observed many times. The V gene is TRBV29-1, the J gene TRBJ1-1; D is unclear. Trimming stripped 6 bases from V and 1 base from J, with 6 bases between. The CDR3 totals 11 residues. Germline CDR1 and CDR2: SQVTM and ANQGSEA. The CDR3 region has the DNA TGCAGCGTGGCAGCGAACACTGAAGCTTTCTTT. Translation gives CSVAANTEAFF.

In regard to this clonotype: One junction end does not reproduce the germline sequence, and a read error may be involved. The chain couples TRBV29-1 to TRBJ2-6, with a tentative D call TRBD1 (5 bases). Germline CDR1 and CDR2: SQVTM and ANQGSEA. This CDR3 region has 15 residues. As DNA, the CDR3 is TGCAGCGTATTTACTACAATCTCTGGGGCCGACGTCCTGACTTTC. This translates into CSVFTTISGADVLTF.

For this clonotype: No conserved phenylalanine or tryptophan is present at the end of the CDR3, so a read error is the likely explanation. This chain connects TRBV4-3 to TRBJ2-7, with D possibly being TRBD1 (6 bases). Deletions cut 1 base from V and 6 bases from J, with 13 bases between. CDR1 and CDR2 from the germline V gene are LGHNA and YSLEER. This CDR3 is built from 14 residues. The CDR3 bases are TGCGCCAGCAGCCAAGGCGTGGCAGGGGCCGAGCAGTACTCC. This encodes CASSQGVAGAEQYS.

By frequency in the sample, this clonotype is medium-sized. The rearrangement uses TRBV7-9 and TRBJ1-4; D is unresolved. Germline CDR1 and CDR2: SEHNR and FQNEAQ (reference sequence). CDR3 length: 14 residues. Trimming took off 1 base at V and 2 bases at J, with 5 bases between the two ends. The CDR3 is CASSLVQTNEKLFF. CDR3 nucleotides: TGTGCCAGCAGCTTAGTACAGACTAATGAAAAACTGTTTTTT.

In its sample, this clonotype ranks as medium-sized. The gene calls are TRBV13 and TRBJ2-6; D remains unclear. Trimming removed 4 bases at V and 2 bases at J, with 0 bases between. The CDR3 is 12 residues long. Per germline, CDR1 PRHDT and CDR2 FYEKMQ (reference sequence). This chain's CDR3 is CASSSGANVLTF. CDR3 nucleotide sequence: TGTGCCAGCAGCTCTGGGGCCAACGTCCTGACTTTC.

With regard to this clonotype: With a much larger clone just one base away, this may be a read error. The chain is built from TRBV4-3 and TRBJ2-1, with D unresolved. The germline CDR1 and CDR2 sequences are LGHNA and YSLEER. The CDR3 spans 13 residues. V shed 8 bases and J shed 4 bases, with 12 bases lying between them. CDR3: CASCLDPYNEQFF. The CDR3 region has the DNA TGCGCCAGCTGCTTGGACCCTTACAATGAGCAGTTCTTC.

By frequency in the sample, this clonotype is medium-sized. V and J are TRBV29-1 and TRBJ2-7; D tentatively reads TRBD1 or TRBD2 (5 bases each). Germline loops: CDR1 SQVTM, CDR2 ANQGSEA. V lost 3 bases and J lost 5, with 11 bases in between. The CDR3 covers 12 residues. CDR3 sequence: CSVDEGSHEQYF. In nucleotides, the CDR3 is TGCAGCGTTGATGAGGGGTCCCACGAGCAGTACTTC.

This clonotype ranks as medium-sized. This rearrangement joins TRBV7-9 to TRBJ2-7, with TRBD1 matching over 9 bases. Germline V lookup: CDR1 SEHNR, CDR2 FQNEAQ (reference sequence). The CDR3 runs to 16 residues. J was trimmed by 6 bases and V by 1 base; bases with no gene match: 10. The CDR3 spells CASSLELGTGIAEQYF. The CDR3 nucleotides read TGTGCCAGCAGCTTAGAGTTGGGGACAGGGATCGCCGAGCAGTACTTC.

This clonotype came up many times. The rearrangement links TRBV30 to TRBJ2-4; D is ambiguous. The V end lost 5 bases, the J end lost 8 bases, and 13 bases lay between the germline ends. This CDR3 has 12 residues. Germline loops: CDR1 GTSNPN, CDR2 SVGIG (reference sequence). This CDR3 reads CAWGLMDDIQYF. The CDR3 DNA is TGTGCCTGGGGCCTTATGGACGACATTCAGTACTTC.

This clonotype was detected many times. V is TRBV27 and J is TRBJ1-1; maybe TRBD1 (6 bases). Germline CDR1 MNHEY, CDR2 SMNVEV (reference sequence). The CDR3 spans 14 residues. V gave up 5 bases and J gave up 7 bases, with 17 bases separating them. This CDR3 reads CASSIATGLSEAFF. CDR3 nucleotides: TGTGCCAGCAGTATTGCGACAGGACTAAGTGAAGCTTTCTTT.

The chain joins TRBV6-6 to TRBJ2-7; D might be TRBD1 or TRBD2, each matching 5 bases. The CDR3 is made up of 14 amino acids. V lost 2 bases and J lost 3, with 11 bases in between. Germline CDR1 and CDR2: MNHNY and SVGAGI (reference sequence). This CDR3 reads CASSYEGTLYEQYF. CDR3 nucleotides: TGTGCCAGCAGTTACGAGGGGACCCTCTACGAGCAGTACTTC.

This clonotype was counted many times. Written as DNA, the CDR3 is TGTGCTAGTGGTTTTACAACCGGGACAGTCGTGGAGACCCAGTACTTC. Residues: CASGFTTGTVVETQYF. J is TRBJ2-5 and V is TRBV12-5; the match to TRBD1 covers 7 bases. Unmatched junction bases numbered 12, after V lost 3 bases and J lost 5 bases. The germline V gene encodes CDR1 LGHNT and CDR2 FRNRAP. CDR3 length equals 16 residues.

By share of the sample, this clonotype is large. The chain carries TRBV29-1 and TRBJ2-5; D not certain. V shed 4 bases and J shed 1 base, with 7 bases lying between them. Germline values: CDR1 SQVTM, CDR2 ANQGSEA. CDR3 length: 12 residues. In nucleotides, the CDR3 is TGCAGCGTTGTTCTAGTCCAAGAGACCCAGTACTTC. This translates into CSVVLVQETQYF.

Turning to this clonotype: Just one base apart from a much larger clone, this may be a read error. The chain employs TRBV23-1 and TRBJ2-1; a weak D match, TRBD2 (5 bases). TRBV23-1 falls under the ORF class, with uncertain function. The CDR3 is made up of 17 amino acids. The CDR3: CASSHKTGKDDRKEQLF. DNA of the CDR3: TGCGCCAGCAGTCATAAGACGGGAAAGGACGATCGCAAAGAGCAGCTCTTC.

This clonotype was seen ten or more times. The chain has TRBV3-1 and TRBJ2-7, with 9 bases aligning to TRBD1. Germline CDR1 and CDR2: LGHDT and YNNKEL (reference sequence). The CDR3 is 15 amino acids. V dropped 4 bases and J dropped 6; count of bases not matched to a gene: 10. This chain's CDR3 is CASSRSGTGFVEQYF. CDR3 coding DNA: TGTGCCAGCAGCCGATCCGGGACAGGGTTCGTCGAGCAGTACTTC.

The sample holds many counts of this clonotype. V gene TRBV6-4 combines with J gene TRBJ2-1, with D hard to call. Trimming took 2 bases from V and 0 from J, leaving 11 bases between them. The CDR3 length is 16 residues. CDR1 MRHNA and CDR2 SNTAGT come from the germline V gene. Written as DNA, the CDR3 is TGTGCCAGCAGTGACACCCGCGGTAGCTCCTACAATGAGCAGTTCTTC. Translated: CASSDTRGSSYNEQFF.

This clonotype has at least ten counts. The rearrangement links TRBV27 to TRBJ1-3; D possibly corresponds to TRBD1 (6 bases). CDR1 and CDR2 (germline): MNHEY, SMNVEV (reference sequence). This CDR3 comprises 13 residues. V dropped 6 bases and J dropped 0 bases, with 6 bases sitting between them. In DNA, the CDR3 is TGTGCCAGCAGACAGGGCTCTGGAAACACCATATATTTT. It encodes CASRQGSGNTIYF.

This clonotype is categorized as medium-sized. In DNA, the CDR3 is TGTGCCAGCAGGGGGACCGCGGCTTGGGATACGCAGTATTTT. This codes for CASRGTAAWDTQYF. V usage is TRBV7-9 and J usage is TRBJ2-3; D is perhaps TRBD1 or TRBD2 (5 bases each). The CDR3 totals 14 residues. V lost 6 bases and J lost 6, with 16 bases in between. Germline CDR1 and CDR2: SEHNR and FQNEAQ (reference sequence).

The chain couples TRBV6-2 or TRBV6-3 to TRBJ2-3, with D perhaps matching TRBD1 or TRBD2 (5 bases each). The length of the CDR3 is 17 residues. CDR1 MNHEY and CDR2 SVGEGT come from the germline V gene. V lost 5 bases and J 2 bases, leaving 20 bases between the germline ends. The CDR3 spells CASSPSLGEGFTDTQYF. CDR3 sequence (DNA): TGTGCCAGCAGTCCATCCTTGGGGGAAGGATTCACAGATACGCAGTATTTT.

This clonotype ranks as medium-sized. This chain uses TRBV5-1 with TRBJ2-2; weak D call: TRBD2 (5 bases). The V gene lost 4 bases and the J gene lost 4 bases, with 14 bases spanning the gap. The V gene's germline CDR1 is SGHRS and CDR2 YFSETQ. The length of the CDR3 is 15 residues. CDR3 in amino acids: CASSLDSIGTGELFF. CDR3 coding DNA: TGCGCCAGCAGCCTGGACTCTATCGGCACCGGGGAGCTGTTTTTT.

At least ten counts were recorded for this clonotype. This chain connects TRBV29-1 to TRBJ1-3; D remains ambiguous. The CDR3 covers 13 residues. Germline V CDR1 and CDR2: SQVTM, ANQGSEA. Deletions cut 4 bases from V and 0 bases from J, with 7 bases between. This chain's CDR3 is CSVGRSSGNTIYF. CDR3 coding DNA: TGCAGCGTTGGTCGGAGCTCTGGAAACACCATATATTTT. The complete variable domain, with remaining parts taken from reference TRBV29-1 and TRBJ1-3, reads SAVISQKPSRDICQRGTSLTIQCQVDSQVTMMFWYRQQPGQSLTLIATANQGSEATYESGFVIDKFPISRPNLTFSTLTVSNMSPEDSSIYLCSVGRSSGNTIYFGEGSWLTVV.

The table lists this clonotype with many counts. The J gene is TRBJ2-7, the V gene TRBV13; TRBD1 is a possible D gene (5 bases). The CDR3 extends over 14 amino acids. Trimming cost V 4 bases and J 4 bases, with 14 bases left between them. Germline V lookup: CDR1 PRHDT, CDR2 FYEKMQ (reference sequence). CDR3 residues: CASSSTAIGYEQYF. CDR3 DNA sequence: TGTGCCAGCAGCTCGACAGCGATTGGGTACGAGCAGTACTTC.

Relative to its sample, this clonotype is medium-sized (0.01 to 0.1%). The chain links TRBV4-3 to TRBJ1-1, with a weak D call TRBD1 (6 bases). The CDR3 loop spans 14 amino acids. Per the germline V gene, CDR1 is LGHNA and CDR2 is YSLEER. Trimming removed 8 bases from V and 5 bases from J, with 18 bases in between. DNA for the CDR3: TGCGCCAGCTCCCGAAGTAAAGGGGGAACTGAAGCTTTCTTT. It yields the protein CASSRSKGGTEAFF.

A word on this clonotype: A single base separates this from a much larger clone, so it may be a read error. The CDR3 does not end in the conserved phenylalanine or tryptophan, so this is likely a read error. The CDR3 DNA sequence: TGTGCCAGCAGCTTAGAACCGTTATACAATGAGCAGTTCCTC. It codes for CASSLEPLYNEQFL. The chain carries TRBV11-2 and TRBJ2-1; D not resolved. This CDR3 is built from 14 residues. V shed 0 bases and J shed 4 bases, with 7 bases lying between them. Looked up from germline, CDR1 is SGHAT and CDR2 is FQNNGV.

This clonotype has ten or more counts. V and J are TRBV7-8 and TRBJ2-7, with 7 positions matching TRBD1. CDR3 size: 16 residues. Germline values: CDR1 SGHVS, CDR2 FQNEAQ. J lost 1 base, V lost 5 bases, and 11 bases had no gene match. CDR3: CASSDPIQGISYEQYF. The DNA for the CDR3 is TGTGCCAGCAGCGACCCGATACAGGGGATTTCCTACGAGCAGTACTTC.

This clonotype is judged medium-sized. The J gene is TRBJ2-7, the V gene TRBV29-1; D may be TRBD2 (5 bases). This CDR3 has 14 amino acids. Between the trimmed V and J ends, which lost 1 base and 5 bases, there was a span of 15 bases. Germline CDR1 is SQVTM and CDR2 is ANQGSEA. The CDR3 is CSVEVNGVGNEQYF. The CDR3 DNA sequence: TGCAGCGTTGAAGTCAACGGGGTCGGAAACGAGCAGTACTTC.

By sample share, this clonotype is medium-sized. The V call is TRBV11-2, the J call TRBJ2-1; a weak D match, TRBD2 (5 bases). The length of the CDR3 is 15 residues. V was trimmed by 5 bases and J by 0 bases, leaving 11 bases between them. Germline CDR1 reads SGHAT; CDR2 reads FQNNGV. The CDR3, as DNA: TGTGCCAGCAGCCCGCCGAGCGGCTCCTACAATGAGCAGTTCTTC. Its protein is CASSPPSGSYNEQFF. Filled out from reference TRBV11-2 and TRBJ2-1, the complete variable domain reads EAGVAQSPRYKIIEKRQSVAFWCNPISGHATLYWYQQILGQGPKLLIQFQNNGVVDDSQLPKDRFSAERLKGVDSTLKIQPAKLEDSAVYLCASSPPSGSYNEQFFGPGTRLTVL.

By sample share, this clonotype is medium-sized (0.01 to 0.1%). J is TRBJ2-7 and V is TRBV19; D is possibly TRBD2 (5 bases). This CDR3 comprises 16 residues. Germline CDR1 is LNHDA and CDR2 is SQIVND (reference sequence). The V and J ends lost 4 bases and 5 bases respectively, with 21 bases between them. For the CDR3, the DNA is TGTGCCAGTAGTAGTGGGCTAAGAGCGAGGGTCCACGAGCAGTACTTC. Its translation is CASSSGLRARVHEQYF.

This clonotype was detected ten times or more. V and J are TRBV7-7 and TRBJ2-2; a possible D gene is TRBD2 (6 bases). The length of the CDR3 is 13 residues. Germline V gene data show CDR1 as SSHAT and CDR2 as FNYEAQ (reference sequence). V lost 6 bases and J 5 bases, leaving 10 bases between the germline ends. CDR3 protein: CASRSGGTGELFF. CDR3 sequence (DNA): TGTGCCAGCAGATCCGGGGGTACCGGGGAGCTGTTTTTT.

In its sample, this clonotype ranks as medium-sized (0.01 to 0.1%). The chain employs TRBV9 and TRBJ1-1, with D unclear. V shed 3 bases and J shed 11 bases, with 14 bases lying between them. This CDR3 has 12 amino acids. Germline V gene data show CDR1 as SGDLS and CDR2 as YYNGEE. DNA for the CDR3: TGTGCCAGCAGCGGTACCGGGTCTTGGGCTTTCTTT. Protein product: CASSGTGSWAFF.